The clone carrying this T cell receptor (beta chain) has a handful of counts. TCRdb re-analysed the RACE reads in MiXCR, keeping a single row per CDR3 protein. Of over 65,000 distinct CDR3 sequences listed, roughly 11% were seen once; the top ten hold around 1.5%. This sample was included in a study of human T cells and chemical hapten exposure. The germline V gene has CDR1 MNHNS and CDR2 SASEGT. V lost 3 bases to trimming and J lost 8 bases; unmatched junction nucleotides: 18. The CDR3 covers 18 residues. The time point: patch test 2, 6 weeks after DPC sensitization. The sample's treatment: therapeutic diphenylcyclopropenone sensitization with weekly scalp DPC.

The chain recombines TRBV6-1 with TRBJ2-1, with 8 bases aligning to TRBD2. The specimen comprised whole blood, sampled in connection with sensitization to the hapten diphenylcyclopropenone (DPC). This TCR came from a man between 18 and 35 years old with alopecia areata. Some clones in this sample may be carry-over from other donors' samples. CDR3: CASSDRASGGALRDEQFF. Here the CDR3 DNA reads TGTGCCAGCAGTGACCGCGCCAGCGGGGGCGCATTGCGTGATGAGCAGTTCTTC.